The sequence of this TCR beta chain was determined in a study of blood T cell repertoires in COVID-19. At the level of the study: Both acute and convalescent COVID-19 samples were obtained from the United States, Italy and Spain. Sources were T cells, B-cell-depleted T cells, or PBMCs; the material itself was cDNA or gDNA.

The authors' processing: The assay estimated nucleated cells by amplifying reference gene primers. Sequenced by immunoSEQ multiplex PCR; TCRdb stores in-frame clones only, minus some. V and J calls plus clone size are reproduced from that table; the DNA served to infer D and trimming. The sample carries some 300,000 clones, around 86% recorded once. The CDR3 has 15 amino acids. The V segment lost 6 bases and the J segment 10 bases; nucleotides outside the gene matches: 14. Germline V CDR1 and CDR2: MDHEN, SYDVKM. This clone was seen only once. This TCR was sampled from an older man with acute or convalescent COVID-19. The material sequenced was peripheral blood. This rearrangement joins TRBV28 to TRBJ2-5; 10 positions match TRBD2. The CDR3 DNA follows: TGTGCCAGCAGCCGCCCGGGAGCGGGGGGGCAGGTCCAGTACTTC. Protein: CASSRPGAGGQVQYF.